This T cell receptor (beta chain) is drawn from a study of blood T cells in healthy people across ages. Study outcomes and limitations: In older individuals, TCR beta diversity per million T cells was lower, falling roughly linearly with age. Diversity was estimated from one million T cells, and these estimates were considered underestimates.

V lost 8 bases and J lost 8; bases outside the gene matches: 12. The CDR3 covers 14 residues. From germline, CDR1 is SGHTA and CDR2 FQGTGA. Primers used in a second PCR of about 7 to 12 cycles were a sample-barcoded 5' primer and a J-beta primer mix. The template-switch adaptor, which had 12 random nucleotides, put a tag on each cDNA molecule. TCRdb passed the 5' RACE reads through MiXCR, listing each CDR3 protein once. This table has roughly 700,000 distinct CDR3 sequences, over 45% appearing once. A word on this clonotype: Its antigen is still unknown.

The donors, aged roughly 6 to 100, were healthy Caucasians from Russia. The sample consisted of blood. The chain employs TRBV7-3 and TRBJ2-1; 7 nucleotides align to TRBD2. This clonotype was sampled from a woman aged 60-70 years in good health. CDR3 nucleotide sequence: TGTGCCAGCTCCCCTAGGATACGGGGGGATGAGCAGTTCTTC. Translation gives CASSPRIRGDEQFF.